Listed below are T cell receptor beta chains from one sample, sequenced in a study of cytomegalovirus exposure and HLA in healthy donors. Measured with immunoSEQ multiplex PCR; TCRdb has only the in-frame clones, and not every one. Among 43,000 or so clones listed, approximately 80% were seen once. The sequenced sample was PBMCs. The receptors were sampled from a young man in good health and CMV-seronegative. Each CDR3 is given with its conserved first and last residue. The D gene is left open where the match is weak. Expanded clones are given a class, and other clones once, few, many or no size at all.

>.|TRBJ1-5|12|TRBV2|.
TGTGCCAGCAGTGATCTTAGACAGCCCCAGCATTTT
CASSDLRQPQHF
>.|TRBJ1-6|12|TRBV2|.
TGTGCCAGCTATGAGGGGGATTCACCCCTCCACTTT
CASYEGDSPLHF
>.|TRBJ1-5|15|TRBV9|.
TGTGCCAGCAGCGTACAGGGGTTAAGGAATCAGCCCCAGCATTTT
CASSVQGLRNQPQHF
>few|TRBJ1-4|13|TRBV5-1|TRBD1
TGCGCCAGCAGCGACAGGGTGGGCGAAAAACTGTTTTTT
CASSDRVGEKLFF
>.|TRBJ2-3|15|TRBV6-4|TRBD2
TGTGCCAGCAGTGTACTAGCGGGAGAAACAGATACGCAGTATTTT
CASSVLAGETDTQYF
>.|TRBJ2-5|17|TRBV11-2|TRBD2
TGTGCCAGCAAAAACCGGACTAGCGGGGTCCGGGGGGAGACCCAGTACTTC
CASKNRTSGVRGETQYF
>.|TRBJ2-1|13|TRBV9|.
TGTGCCAGCAGCGTAGCTCAGTTCAATGAGCAGTTCTTC
CASSVAQFNEQFF
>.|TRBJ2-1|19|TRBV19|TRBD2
TGTGCCAGTAGTATAGACCGGACTAGCGGGATAGGGGGGCACAATGAGCAGTTCTTC
CASSIDRTSGIGGHNEQFF
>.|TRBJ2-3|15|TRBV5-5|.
TGTGCCAGCAGCCTCACTCTAGCGAACACAGATACGCAGTATTTT
CASSLTLANTDTQYF
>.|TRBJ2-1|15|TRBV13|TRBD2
TGTGCCAGCAGCTACGTAGCGGGAACCTACAATGAGCAGTTCTTC
CASSYVAGTYNEQFF
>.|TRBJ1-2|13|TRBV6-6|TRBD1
TGTGCCAGCAGTCCGGGACAGATCTATGGCTACACCTTC
CASSPGQIYGYTF
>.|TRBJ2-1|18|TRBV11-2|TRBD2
TGTGCCAGCAGCTTTTATCTCTCGGAGGGACTAGTGACCAATGAGCAGTTCTTC
CASSFYLSEGLVTNEQFF
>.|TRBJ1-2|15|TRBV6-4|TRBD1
TGTGCCAGCAGTGAATCGGCAGGGGGGAACTATGGCTACACCTTC
CASSESAGGNYGYTF
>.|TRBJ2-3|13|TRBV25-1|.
TGTGCCAGCAGTGTAATATTCACAGATACGCAGTATTTT
CASSVIFTDTQYF
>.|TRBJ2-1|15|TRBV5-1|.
TGCGCCAGCAGTTTAACGTTCAGCTCCTACAATGAGCAGTTCTTC
CASSLTFSSYNEQFF
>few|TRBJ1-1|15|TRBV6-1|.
TGTGCCAGCAGGAGGGAAGGAGTCATGAACACTGAAGCTTTCTTT
CASRREGVMNTEAFF
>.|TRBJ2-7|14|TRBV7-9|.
TGTGCCAGCAGAGGGGCAGGCGGATTCTACGAGCAGTACTTC
CASRGAGGFYEQYF
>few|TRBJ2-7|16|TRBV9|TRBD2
TGTGCCAGCAGCGTTGCTCCCCTAGCGGGCACCTACGAGCAGTACTTC
CASSVAPLAGTYEQYF
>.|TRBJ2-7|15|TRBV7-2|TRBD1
TGTGCCAGCAGCTTCCGGGACAGGGGGCTAGAGGAGCAGTACTTC
CASSFRDRGLEEQYF
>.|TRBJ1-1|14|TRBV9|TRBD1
TGTGCCAGCACCGCAGGGGGTTCGCCCACTGAAGCTTTCTTT
CASTAGGSPTEAFF
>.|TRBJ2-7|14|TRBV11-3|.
TGTGCCAGCAGCTTATACGGGGGAGTGGGCGAGCAGTACTTC
CASSLYGGVGEQYF
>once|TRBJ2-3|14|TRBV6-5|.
TGTGCCAGCAGAACCGACAGGAGCAGAGATACGCAGTATTTT
CASRTDRSRDTQYF
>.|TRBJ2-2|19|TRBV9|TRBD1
TGTGCCAGCAGCGTAGGGGGACAGGGATGGGGGGTGAACACCGGGGAGCTGTTTTTC
CASSVGGQGWGVNTGELFF
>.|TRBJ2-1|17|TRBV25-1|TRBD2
TGTGCCAGCAGTGAGACTAGCGGGAGGCCCCTGGACAATGAGCAGTTCTTC
CASSETSGRPLDNEQFF
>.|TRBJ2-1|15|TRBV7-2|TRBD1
TGTGCCAGCAGGGACGACAGGGGGCTTACTCATGAGCAGTTCTTC
CASRDDRGLTHEQFF
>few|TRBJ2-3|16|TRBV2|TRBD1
TGTGCCAACCCCCGTGACAGGGGATCTAGCACAGATACGCAGTATTTT
CANPRDRGSSTDTQYF
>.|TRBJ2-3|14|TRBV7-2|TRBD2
TGTGCCAGCAGCTTAGAGCTAGCGGGACATACGCAGTATTTT
CASSLELAGHTQYF
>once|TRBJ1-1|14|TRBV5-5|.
TGTGCCAGCACCCTCCTTTCTAGAAACACTGAAGCTTTCTTT
CASTLLSRNTEAFF
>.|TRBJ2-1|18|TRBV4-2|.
TGTGCCAGCAGCCAAGCGGACTCCGACCCCACTTTAGGGAATGAGCAGTTCTTC
CASSQADSDPTLGNEQFF
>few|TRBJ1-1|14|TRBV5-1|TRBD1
TGCGCCAGCAGCTTGGTGGGGGACAGGGCTGAAGCTTTCTTT
CASSLVGDRAEAFF
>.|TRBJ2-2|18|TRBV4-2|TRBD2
TGTGCCAGCAGCCAAGTATCGCGCGGGAGGGCCGGGTCCGGGGAGCTGTTTTTT
CASSQVSRGRAGSGELFF
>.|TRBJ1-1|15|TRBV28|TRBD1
TGTGCCAGCAGTTTAGTTGGGACAGGGAGCACTGAAGCTTTCTTT
CASSLVGTGSTEAFF
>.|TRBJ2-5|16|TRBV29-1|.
TGCAGCGTTGAAGGGGGGCTGGGGGTGGTACAAGAGACCCAGTACTTC
CSVEGGLGVVQETQYF
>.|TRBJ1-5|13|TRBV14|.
TGTGCCAGCAGCCAAGATCGTGATCAGCCCCAGCATTTT
CASSQDRDQPQHF
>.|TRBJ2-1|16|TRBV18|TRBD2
TGTGCCAGCTCACCCATGTCGACTAGCGGGAAGTATGAGCAGTTCTTC
CASSPMSTSGKYEQFF